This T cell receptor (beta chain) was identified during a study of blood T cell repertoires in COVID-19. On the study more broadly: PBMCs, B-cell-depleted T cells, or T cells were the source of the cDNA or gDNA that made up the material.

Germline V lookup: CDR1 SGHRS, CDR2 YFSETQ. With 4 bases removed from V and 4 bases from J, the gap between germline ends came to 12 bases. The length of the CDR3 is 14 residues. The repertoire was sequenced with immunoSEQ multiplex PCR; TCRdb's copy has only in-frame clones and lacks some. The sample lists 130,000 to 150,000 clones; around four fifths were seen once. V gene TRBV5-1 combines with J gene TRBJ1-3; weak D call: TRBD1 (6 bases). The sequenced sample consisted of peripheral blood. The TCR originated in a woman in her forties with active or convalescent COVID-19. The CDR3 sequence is CASSERTAGNTIYF. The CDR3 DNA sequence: TGCGCCAGCAGCGAAAGGACAGCCGGAAACACCATATATTTT.